This T cell receptor (beta chain) was obtained from a study of beta chain features in type 1 diabetes. Study context: Similarity in age, gender and cell yields was seen between patients and healthy donors. Study-wide results and limits: A pattern of fewer insertions and more deletions at VDJ junctions was seen in type 1 diabetes patients. Moderately but significantly shorter TCRB CDR3s were found in Type 1 diabetes patients in all four CD4+ subsets. Within the patient group, naive, central memory and Treg TCRB repertoires appeared more similar to each other than within healthy donors.

Sorting with CD45RO/CCR7/CD25/CD127/CD95/CD27 yielded naive, central memory, regulatory and stem-like memory CD4+ cells. In its sample, this clone was seen a few times. No antigen is known for it. Isolated RNA was reverse transcribed in full, so expressed TCRB transcripts were sequenced. Profiled with immunoSEQ multiplex PCR; TCRdb holds only in-frame clones, not every one. The sample yields 300,000 to 350,000 clones, 9.3% seen once. CDR3 length: 14 residues. V gave up 5 bases and J gave up 3 bases; unmatched junction bases: 8. CDR1 is SGHDT and CDR2 is YYEEEE in the germline V gene. The specimen sequenced was central memory CD4+ T cells from blood. This TCR came from a man between 25 and 39 years old with type 1 diabetes. The rearrangement links TRBV5-6 to TRBJ2-7; 7 nucleotides agree with TRBD2. CDR3 DNA: TGTGCCAGCAGATGGGGGAGGGAGAGCTACGAGCAGTACTTC. Translated, it gives CASRWGRESYEQYF.